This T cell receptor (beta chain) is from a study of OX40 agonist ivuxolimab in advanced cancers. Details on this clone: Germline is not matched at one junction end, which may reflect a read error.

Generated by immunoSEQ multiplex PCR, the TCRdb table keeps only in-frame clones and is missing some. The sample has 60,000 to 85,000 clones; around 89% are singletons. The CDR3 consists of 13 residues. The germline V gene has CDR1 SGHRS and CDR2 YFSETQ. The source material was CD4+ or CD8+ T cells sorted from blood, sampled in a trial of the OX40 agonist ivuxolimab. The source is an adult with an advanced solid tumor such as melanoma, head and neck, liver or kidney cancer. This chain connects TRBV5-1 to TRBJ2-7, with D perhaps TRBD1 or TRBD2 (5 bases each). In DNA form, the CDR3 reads TGTGCCAGCAGCTTGGGGGAACGCTACGAGCAGTACTTC. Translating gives CASSLGERYEQYF.